This TCR beta chain was documented in a study of blood T cell repertoires in COVID-19. Turning to the study itself: Acute-phase and convalescent COVID-19 samples originated in the United States, Italy and Spain. Sample material is recorded as cDNA or gDNA derived from T cells, B-cell-depleted T cells, or PBMCs.

Authors' analysis steps: Estimation of nucleated cell counts relied on the amplification of reference gene primers. Clones were read by immunoSEQ multiplex PCR, and TCRdb kept only the in-frame ones, dropping some. V, J and clone size were drawn from that table, and D and trimming were deduced from the DNA. The sample lists about 80,000 clones; roughly 80% were seen once. This CDR3 region has 17 residues. V dropped 7 bases and J dropped 7 bases, with 25 bases sitting between them. Germline V gene lookup returns CDR1 MDHEN and CDR2 SYDVKM. Sequenced: peripheral blood. The V and J genes are TRBV28 and TRBJ2-2, with D possibly being TRBD2 (5 bases). This receptor was obtained from a man older than 75 with acute or convalescent COVID-19. DNA for the CDR3: TGTGCCAGCACCTCTCGACACGCGGGTCACAAAAACGGGGAGCTGTTTTTT. It is translated as CASTSRHAGHKNGELFF.